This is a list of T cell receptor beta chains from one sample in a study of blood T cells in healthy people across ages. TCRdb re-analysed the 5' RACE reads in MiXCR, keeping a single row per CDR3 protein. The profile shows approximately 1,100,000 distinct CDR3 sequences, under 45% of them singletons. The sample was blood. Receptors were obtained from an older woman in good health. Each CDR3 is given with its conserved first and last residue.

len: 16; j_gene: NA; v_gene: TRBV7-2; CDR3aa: CASSLESWGGAYEQYF
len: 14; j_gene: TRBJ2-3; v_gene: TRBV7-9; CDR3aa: CASSQDLGSDTQYF
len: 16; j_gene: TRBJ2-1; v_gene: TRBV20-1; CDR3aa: CSARGLARSSYNEQFF
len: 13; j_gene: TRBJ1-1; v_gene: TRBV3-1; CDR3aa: CASSQGQSTEAFF
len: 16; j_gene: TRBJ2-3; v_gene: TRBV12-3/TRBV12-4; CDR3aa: CASSLAIATRTDTQYF
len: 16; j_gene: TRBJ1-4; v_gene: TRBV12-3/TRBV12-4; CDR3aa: CASSFRRGAVSEKLFF
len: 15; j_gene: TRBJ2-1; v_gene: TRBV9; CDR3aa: CASSVGPGAHNEQFF
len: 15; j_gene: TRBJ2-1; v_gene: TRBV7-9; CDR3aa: CASSLAARAHNEQFF
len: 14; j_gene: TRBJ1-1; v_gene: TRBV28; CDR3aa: CASRRTGAGTEAFF
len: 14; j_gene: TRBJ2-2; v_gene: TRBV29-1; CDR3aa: CSVGTAAGTGELFF
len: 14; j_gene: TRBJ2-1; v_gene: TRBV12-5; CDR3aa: CASAIAGYYNEQFF
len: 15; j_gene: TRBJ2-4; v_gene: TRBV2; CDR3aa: CASSEVVGRENIQYF
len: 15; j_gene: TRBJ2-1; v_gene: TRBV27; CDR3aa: CASSFGLEKINEQFF
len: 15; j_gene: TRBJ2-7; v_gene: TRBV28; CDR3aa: CASSFGGQYPYEQYF